The 21 T cell receptor beta chains below all came from one sample that was sequenced in a study of blood T cell repertoires in COVID-19. TCRdb's copy holds only in-frame clones and misses some; the assay was immunoSEQ multiplex PCR. In the table there are about 200,000 clones, roughly 92% of which are singletons. The material sequenced was peripheral blood. The receptors were sampled from a man aged 25-45 years with COVID-19, enrolled during active disease.

V and J are TRBV5-1 and TRBJ2-3; D is unclear. CDR3 size: 15 residues. Germline loops: CDR1 SGHRS, CDR2 YFSETQ. V was pared by 0 bases and J by 0 bases, with 8 bases between. DNA for the CDR3: TGCGCCAGCAGCTTGGAGCCAAGTAGCACAGATACGCAGTATTTT. Translating gives CASSLEPSSTDTQYF.

The rearrangement joins TRBV9 to TRBJ1-1, with unresolved D. V dropped 3 bases and J dropped 4 bases, with 16 bases sitting between them. This CDR3 is built from 15 residues. Germline V lookup: CDR1 SGDLS, CDR2 YYNGEE. The CDR3 sequence: CASSEEPDGGTEAFF. The DNA of the CDR3 is TGTGCCAGCAGCGAGGAGCCCGATGGTGGCACTGAAGCTTTCTTT.

The chain carries TRBV7-9 and TRBJ1-3; TRBD1 agrees at 9 bases. This CDR3 is built from 17 residues. Germline V lookup: CDR1 SEHNR, CDR2 FQNEAQ (reference sequence). Unmatched junction bases numbered 12, after V lost 5 bases and J lost 4 bases. The CDR3 DNA reads as TGTGCCAGCAGCCCTCCCTTACAGGGGGCGGTCGGAAACACCATATATTTT. The encoded protein is CASSPPLQGAVGNTIYF.

This clone was recorded only once. The chain couples TRBV19 to TRBJ2-3; D is possibly TRBD1 (6 bases). The CDR3 loop spans 15 amino acids. V lost 3 bases to trimming and J lost 0 bases, with 10 bases between them. Germline V lookup: CDR1 LNHDA, CDR2 SQIVND (reference sequence). The CDR3 DNA is TGTGCCAGTAGTATGACAGGTGCTAGCACAGATACGCAGTATTTT. Translated, it gives CASSMTGASTDTQYF.

The chain is built from TRBV10-3 and TRBJ1-1; 9 positions agree with TRBD1. CDR1 and CDR2 from the germline V gene are ENHRY and SYGVKD. Trimming took 10 bases from V and 4 from J; bases not matched to a gene: 7. The CDR3 has 13 amino acids. DNA for the CDR3: TGTGCCACAACAGGGGGCCAGGGCACTGAAGCTTTCTTT. Translating it yields CATTGGQGTEAFF.

The rearrangement links TRBV27 to TRBJ2-7; possible D gene TRBD2, 6 bases. From germline, CDR1 is MNHEY and CDR2 SMNVEV (reference sequence). V was cut by 5 bases and J by 7 bases, with 21 bases left in between. CDR3 size: 15 residues. The CDR3 loop reads CASSPAGNVAGEQYF. Here the CDR3 DNA reads TGTGCCAGCAGTCCGGCGGGGAACGTGGCGGGGGAGCAGTACTTC.

This clone was observed a single time. This chain joins TRBV10-2 and TRBJ1-1, with TRBD1 identical over 8 bases. The V and J ends lost 6 bases and 1 base, in that order; junction bases with no gene match: 10. Germline values: CDR1 WSHSY, CDR2 SAAADI. This CDR3 comprises 16 residues. In DNA form, the CDR3 reads TGCGCCAGCAGAGTGGGCAGGGGGCGAGGGAACACTGAAGCTTTCTTT. This translates into CASRVGRGRGNTEAFF.

The sample holds one count of this clone. The chain combines TRBV5-5 with TRBJ2-3; 16 bases match TRBD2. Trimming cost V 2 bases and J 1 base; bases outside gene matches: 7. This CDR3 has 19 amino acids. CDR1 SGHKS and CDR2 YYEKEE come from the germline V gene (reference sequence). CDR3 DNA: TGTGCCAGCAGCTTACCCGGGACTAGCGGGGGGGTGGGCACAGATACGCAGTATTTT. Protein sequence: CASSLPGTSGGVGTDTQYF.

This clone is a singleton in its sample. The DNA of the CDR3 is TGTGCCAGCAGTTACTCCACGAAGATGAGCGAAAAACTGTTTTTT. Its protein is CASSYSTKMSEKLFF. The chain couples TRBV6-5 to TRBJ1-4; D gene unclear. V gave up 0 bases and J gave up 8 bases, with 13 bases separating them. The CDR3 runs 15 residues. Germline assignment: CDR1 MNHEY and CDR2 SVGAGI.

The chain combines TRBV4-1 with TRBJ1-1; 7 positions match TRBD1. Per germline, CDR1 MGHRA and CDR2 YSYEKL. This CDR3 contains 14 residues. V shed 0 bases and J 9 bases; nucleotides not matched to a gene: 7. CDR3 coding DNA: TGCGCCAGCAGCCAAGAGTTGACAGGGCCCCAAGCTTTCTTT. Amino acid sequence: CASSQELTGPQAFF.

The V and J genes are TRBV12-3 or TRBV12-4 and TRBJ1-6, with TRBD1 matching 10 bases. The CDR3 consists of 13 residues. V gave up 5 bases and J gave up 11 bases; unmatched junction bases: 3. Here the CDR3 DNA reads TGTGCCAGCAGTACCGACAGGGGGCCACCCCTCCACTTT. Its translation: CASSTDRGPPLHF.

J is TRBJ1-2 and V is TRBV24-1; 10 bases line up with TRBD1. CDR1 is KGHDR, CDR2 SFDVKD, per germline. V was pared by 7 bases and J by 7 bases, with 5 bases of the junction left unmatched. This CDR3 spans 13 amino acids. The CDR3 is CATRPDRGPGYTF. CDR3 in DNA: TGTGCCACCAGACCCGACAGGGGGCCTGGCTACACCTTC.

The chain links TRBV25-1 to TRBJ2-3, with TRBD1 matching over 8 bases. The CDR3 extends over 17 amino acids. Germline loops: CDR1 MGHDK, CDR2 SYGVNS. V lost 10 bases, J lost 0 bases, and 15 bases stayed unmatched. The CDR3 nucleotides read TGTGCCACCTCGGACAGGGTCATTTTGGCTAGCACAGATACGCAGTATTTT. Protein product: CATSDRVILASTDTQYF.

The chain carries TRBV11-2 and TRBJ1-5; no firm D call. V lost 5 bases to trimming and J lost 7 bases, with 18 bases between them. This CDR3 region has 15 residues. Germline V lookup: CDR1 SGHAT, CDR2 FQNNGV. CDR3 sequence (DNA): TGTGCCAGCAGCAGGGCCGGGGTTCCGGGGCAGCCCCAGCATTTT. Translation gives CASSRAGVPGQPQHF. Based on the CDR3 plus reference TRBV11-2 and TRBJ1-5, the full variable domain is EAGVAQSPRYKIIEKRQSVAFWCNPISGHATLYWYQQILGQGPKLLIQFQNNGVVDDSQLPKDRFSAERLKGVDSTLKIQPAKLEDSAVYLCASSRAGVPGQPQHFGDGTRLSIL.

This chain links TRBV6-4 with TRBJ2-7; D not resolved. The CDR3 is 13 residues long. Germline CDR1 and CDR2: MRHNA and SNTAGT. Trimming removed 7 bases from V and 5 bases from J, with 15 bases in between. CDR3 DNA: TGTGCCAGCATTGGCGCGGTCCTCCACGAGCAGTACTTC. This gives the protein CASIGAVLHEQYF.

The chain recombines TRBV9 with TRBJ2-5; D possibly corresponds to TRBD1 (6 bases). Germline assignment: CDR1 SGDLS and CDR2 YYNGEE. Trimming left V 2 bases short and J 6 bases short, with 14 bases between. This CDR3 is built from 14 residues. CDR3 nucleotide sequence: TGTGCCAGCAGCGTGGGGTGGCAGGGGAAGACCCAGTACTTC. Protein product: CASSVGWQGKTQYF. Full variable domain (rest looked up from reference TRBV9 and TRBJ2-5): DSGVTQTPKHLITATGQRVTLRCSPRSGDLSVYWYQQSLDQGLQFLIQYYNGEERAKGNILERFSAQQFPDLHSELNLSSLELGDSALYFCASSVGWQGKTQYFGPGTRLLVL.

The chain employs TRBV3-1 (or the pseudogene TRBV3-2) and TRBJ1-2; D is unclear. The CDR3 has 14 amino acids. V shed 2 bases and J shed 3 bases, with 10 bases lying between them. CDR1 and CDR2 (germline): LGHDT, YNNKEL (reference sequence). The CDR3 DNA follows: TGTGCCAGCAGCCAAAACCCAGAATACTATGGCTACACCTTC. It translates to CASSQNPEYYGYTF.

The chain carries TRBV2 and TRBJ2-7, with 9 bases matching TRBD2. The CDR3 covers 14 residues. Germline trimming cut 4 bases from V and 7 bases from J; bases unmatched to any gene: 8. From germline, CDR1 is SNHLY and CDR2 FYNNEI. The CDR3 bases are TGTGCCAGCAGTGGAGCGGGGGGACCTCTAGAGCAGTACTTC. Protein product: CASSGAGGPLEQYF.

V gene TRBV30 combines with J gene TRBJ1-1, with D unclear. The CDR3 is 13 amino acids. Germline lookup yields CDR1 GTSNPN and CDR2 SVGIG (reference sequence). V was clipped by 7 bases and J by 1 base, with 13 bases between them. CDR3 nucleotide sequence: TGTGCCTACTACCGGTTTTCGAACACTGAAGCTTTCTTT. Amino acids: CAYYRFSNTEAFF.

This sequence joins TRBV27 and TRBJ2-7; D remains unclear. This CDR3 is 12 amino acids long. V was trimmed by 7 bases and J by 6 bases, leaving 13 bases between them. Per germline, CDR1 MNHEY and CDR2 SMNVEV (reference sequence). The CDR3 DNA follows: TGTGCCAGCATCCCCGCAGAGCGCGAGCAGTACTTC. Translating it yields CASIPAEREQYF.

The rearrangement joins TRBV25-1 to TRBJ2-7; 7 bases fit TRBD2. The V and J ends lost 3 bases and 4 bases, in that order; junction bases with no gene match: 6. The CDR3 is 14 amino acids. Per germline, CDR1 MGHDK and CDR2 SYGVNS. CDR3 nucleotide sequence: TGTGCCAGCAGTGAGAGCGGGACTACATACGAGCAGTACTTC. Its protein product is CASSESGTTYEQYF.